Listed below are T cell receptor beta chains from one sample, sequenced in a study of blood T cell repertoires in COVID-19. Method: immunoSEQ multiplex PCR; TCRdb's copy keeps in-frame clones and lacks some. Of about 320,000 clones in the sample, approximately 86% are singletons; the top ten hold 8% to 9%. The sequenced sample consisted of PBMCs or T cells enriched from blood (not recorded which). These receptors were collected from a young woman who had recovered from COVID-19. CDR3s leave out the opening cysteine and the closing phenylalanine or tryptophan.

cdr3_length j_call v_call cdr3_aa
12 TRBJ2-5 TRBV27 ASSLSSGVETQY
11 TRBJ2-4 TRBV28 ASSLLQGNIQY
12 TRBJ2-2 TRBV5-4 ASSLTGHTGELF
14 TRBJ2-2 TRBV7-3 ASSPLRTRNTGELF
13 TRBJ1-1 TRBV28 ASSLRDDGRTEAF
13 TRBJ1-5 TRBV28 ASIQSGYSNQPQH
10 TRBJ2-3 TRBV5-5 ASSPGVDTQY
12 TRBJ2-2 TRBV19 ASSMSPYTGELF
13 TRBJ2-2 TRBV6-5 ASSVTSGRSGELF
13 TRBJ2-5 TRBV18 ASSRSPAGQETQY
12 TRBJ2-4 TRBV5-6 ASSLSQPGNIQY
11 TRBJ2-7 TRBV27 ASSRDRTYEQY
14 TRBJ1-4 TRBV4-2 ASSQDGKPRAEKLF
13 TRBJ2-3 TRBV5-6 ASSTGQLRTDTQY
13 TRBJ2-1 TRBV18 ASSPGGKGYNEQF
14 TRBJ1-6 TRBV5-4 ASSLGSPDTSSPLH
15 TRBJ1-5 TRBV4-2 ASSQDEDRASNQPQH
12 TRBJ2-3 TRBV28 ASSPSGRSDTQY
18 TRBJ2-6 TRBV4-2 ASSQDPPGHIGSGANVLT
14 TRBJ1-4 TRBV7-9 ASSLVIQGYGEKLF
13 TRBJ2-3 TRBV18 ASSPSRETTDTQY
16 TRBJ1-2 TRBV3-1/TRBV3-2 ASSQSTRGGNFNYGYT
10 TRBJ1-1 TRBV12-3/TRBV12-4 ASSLKRRGAF
13 TRBJ1-2 TRBV4-3 ASSPDPGQVYGYT
14 TRBJ1-3 TRBV10-3 AISARQGRAGNTIY
14 TRBJ2-3 TRBV5-8 ASSLGSGEPTDTQY
15 TRBJ1-2 TRBV19 ASSPPLTGDRAYGYT
14 TRBJ2-2 TRBV6-2/TRBV6-3 ASSLPQSRATGELF
13 TRBJ2-5 TRBV19 ASSISRGRAGTQY
14 TRBJ2-1 TRBV6-2/TRBV6-3 ASSYSTTSGRNEQF
9 TRBJ1-4 TRBV10-3 ATSMDKKLF
14 TRBJ1-5 TRBV27 ASSLTGGTGNQPQH
11 TRBJ1-6 TRBV4-1 ASSQGDNSPLH
12 TRBJ1-2 TRBV7-9 ASSLDLGGRGYT
13 TRBJ1-1 TRBV5-5 ASSVRVSGNTEAF
12 TRBJ2-2 TRBV14 ASSQMRRAGELF
11 TRBJ2-4 TRBV12-3/TRBV12-4 ASSSNSRVIQY
11 TRBJ1-2 TRBV28 ASSPRGRGGYT
11 TRBJ1-1 TRBV11-2 ASSSTGPTEAF
13 TRBJ1-3 TRBV27 ASRGADSSGNTIY
11 TRBJ1-1 TRBV11-2 ASSLDRDTEAF
14 TRBJ1-3 TRBV9 ASSVEGGGVGNTIY
13 TRBJ1-2 TRBV7-8 ASSLDGQGGYGYT
10 TRBJ1-1 TRBV5-4 ASSLERGKSL
13 TRBJ2-1 TRBV11-3 ASSSGQGSYNEQF
13 TRBJ1-4 TRBV13 ASSFRGMSNEKLF
11 TRBJ1-2 TRBV20-1 SASAWDRVFDR
14 TRBJ2-7 TRBV6-5 ASSYSLYGLSYEQY
12 TRBJ1-6 TRBV18 ASSPQPYNSPLH
11 TRBJ2-7 TRBV15 ATSRGGSYEQY
14 TRBJ1-1 TRBV7-2 ASSLGSLLRGTEAF
15 TRBJ1-5 TRBV21-1 ASSKKRRIHVNQPQH
12 TRBJ1-4 TRBV6-5 ASSYETGNEKLF
14 TRBJ1-2 TRBV6-5 ASSYSRGHLTGGYT
13 TRBJ2-1 TRBV27 ASSLLAGEGDEQF
12 TRBJ1-1 TRBV19 ASSTLPGNTEAF
12 TRBJ1-1 TRBV29-1 SATEAGALTEAF